The 2 T cell receptor beta chains given below trace back to one sample, sequenced in a study of patients and donors after allogeneic stem cell transplantation. TCRdb passed the RT-PCR reads through MiXCR, listing each CDR3 protein once. The table lists 30,000 or so distinct CDR3 sequences, around 6.8% of them singletons. The sample consisted of blood, either unsorted or a sorted T cell fraction (not recorded which). These receptors all come from a human donor who was either an allogeneic HSCT recipient or a stem cell or donor lymphocyte infusion donor (not recorded which). It is not recorded whose cells these are; they may come from a transplant donor.

This clonotype was recorded at least ten times. The chain links TRBV27 to TRBJ1-1; no clear D gene. The germline gives CDR1 MNHEY, CDR2 SMNVEV (reference sequence). V lost 0 bases and J 1 base, leaving 9 bases between the germline ends. This CDR3 has 15 residues. CDR3: CASSLSGLANTEAFF. For the CDR3, the DNA is TGTGCCAGCAGTTTATCGGGTCTCGCGAACACTGAAGCTTTCTTT.

This clonotype has at least ten counts. The genes are TRBV4-2 and TRBJ2-3; no clear D gene. Germline V gene data show CDR1 as LGHNA and CDR2 as YNFKEQ. CDR3 length: 12 amino acids. V lost 1 base and J lost 9, with 8 bases in between. The DNA for the CDR3 is TGTGCCAGCAGCCAAGTTCCAGTGACGCAGTATTTT. Its protein product is CASSQVPVTQYF.